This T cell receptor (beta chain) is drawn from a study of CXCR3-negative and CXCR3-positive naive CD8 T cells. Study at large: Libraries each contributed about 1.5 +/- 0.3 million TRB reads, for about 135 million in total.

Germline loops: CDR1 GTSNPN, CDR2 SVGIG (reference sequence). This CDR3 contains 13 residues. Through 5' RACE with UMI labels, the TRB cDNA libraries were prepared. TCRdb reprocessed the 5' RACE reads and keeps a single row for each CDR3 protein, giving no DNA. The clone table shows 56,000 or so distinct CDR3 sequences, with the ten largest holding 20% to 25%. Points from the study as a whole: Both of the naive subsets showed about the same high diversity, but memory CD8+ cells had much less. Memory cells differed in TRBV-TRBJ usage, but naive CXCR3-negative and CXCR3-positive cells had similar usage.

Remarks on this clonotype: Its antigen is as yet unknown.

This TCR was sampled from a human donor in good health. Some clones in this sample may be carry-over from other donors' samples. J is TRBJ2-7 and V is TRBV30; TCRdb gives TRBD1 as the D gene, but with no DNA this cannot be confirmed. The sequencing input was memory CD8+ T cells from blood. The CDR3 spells CAWSGGGPYEQYF.